The 26 T cell receptor beta chains reported below all come from one sample, sequenced in a study of response to subunit inactivated influenza vaccine. TCRdb reprocessed the RT-PCR reads with MiXCR, giving one entry per CDR3 protein. Seen here are about 780,000 distinct CDR3 sequences, about 18% observed once, and the top ten hold around 9.9%. This sample comprised PBMCs from blood, obtained around 5 days after vaccination. These receptors were obtained from a man in his fifties or sixties who received an inactivated influenza vaccine.

The chain carries TRBV5-1 and TRBJ2-7, with 8 bases matching TRBD1. CDR1 SGHRS and CDR2 YFSETQ come from the germline V gene. With 3 bases clipped from V and 8 bases from J, the junction kept 16 bases outside the gene matches. The CDR3 covers 16 residues. As DNA, the CDR3 is TGCGCCAGCAGCTGGACAGGGAGCCGCCGACAGGCACAGCAGTACTTC. Translation: CASSWTGSRRQAQQYF.

This clonotype has only a few counts. This chain connects TRBV6-5 to TRBJ2-1; D gene ambiguous. The CDR3 is 16 residues long. CDR1 MNHEY and CDR2 SVGAGI come from the germline V gene. The V end was cut by 2 bases, the J end by 2 bases, with 13 bases between. CDR3 DNA sequence: TGTGCCAGCAGTTACGGTATCCGGAAGACCTACAATGAGCAGTTCTTC. Protein sequence: CASSYGIRKTYNEQFF.

This clonotype was found many times. The V call is TRBV4-1, the J call TRBJ2-7; D unresolved. Germline lookup yields CDR1 MGHRA and CDR2 YSYEKL. The CDR3 is 13 residues long. V lost 1 base, J lost 3 bases, and 7 bases lay in between. The CDR3 spells CASSQGQFYEQYF. Here the CDR3 DNA reads TGCGCCAGCAGCCAAGGTCAGTTCTACGAGCAGTACTTC.

This clonotype showed up just a few times. V is TRBV28 and J is TRBJ1-2; D not certain. From germline, CDR1 is MDHEN and CDR2 SYDVKM. Trimming removed 4 bases from V and 1 base from J, with 7 bases in between. The CDR3 has 13 amino acids. CDR3 sequence: CASSSPINYGYTF. CDR3 bases: TGTGCCAGCAGTTCTCCTATTAACTATGGCTACACCTTC.

This clonotype has ten or more counts. The chain combines TRBV20-1 with TRBJ2-5; D is possibly TRBD2 (6 bases). There are 14 residues in the CDR3. V was cut by 4 bases and J by 2 bases, with 14 bases left in between. Germline loops: CDR1 DFQATT, CDR2 SNEGSKA (reference sequence). The CDR3: CSATMAGQQETQYF. CDR3 sequence (DNA): TGCAGTGCTACTATGGCGGGGCAGCAAGAGACCCAGTACTTC.

Notes on this clonotype: Since a far larger clone is one base different, this is likely a read error. The chain joins TRBV6-6 to TRBJ2-7; maybe TRBD1 (6 bases). From germline, CDR1 is MNHNY and CDR2 SVGAGI (reference sequence). This CDR3 is built from 13 residues. The CDR3 sequence: CACSRTGSYEQYF. The CDR3 DNA follows: TGTGCCTGCAGCCGAACAGGGTCCTACGAGCAGTACTTC.

This clonotype has at least ten counts. V and J are TRBV12-3 or TRBV12-4 and TRBJ2-1; a weak D match, TRBD2 (5 bases). The CDR3 totals 14 residues. V gave up 3 bases and J gave up 3 bases, with 9 bases separating them. CDR3 protein: CASSFTGGYNEQFF. DNA for the CDR3: TGTGCCAGCAGTTTCACTGGAGGCTACAATGAGCAGTTCTTC.

The J gene is TRBJ1-6, the V gene TRBV7-2, with a tentative D call TRBD1 (5 bases). Germline assignment: CDR1 SGHTA and CDR2 FQGNSA. The CDR3 totals 15 residues. V dropped 5 bases and J dropped 10 bases, with 18 bases sitting between them. The CDR3 coding sequence is TGTGCCAGCAGCCCCGAGTCCGGGACGGGATCACCCCTCCACTTT. Translating it yields CASSPESGTGSPLHF.

The CDR3 DNA reads TGTGCCAGCAGCCCGAGGACTAGCGGGTACACAGATACGCAGTATTTT. Amino acid sequence: CASSPRTSGYTDTQYF. The chain couples TRBV28 to TRBJ2-3, with TRBD2 matching 11 bases. Germline assignment: CDR1 MDHEN and CDR2 SYDVKM. Germline trimming cut 6 bases from V and 2 bases from J; bases unmatched to any gene: 7. The CDR3 covers 16 residues. The entire variable domain, with the rest obtained from reference TRBV28 and TRBJ2-3, is as follows: DVKVTQSSRYLVKRTGEKVFLECVQDMDHENMFWYRQDPGLGLRLIYFSYDVKMKEKGDIPEGYSVSREKKERFSLILESASTNQTSMYLCASSPRTSGYTDTQYFGPGTRLTVL.

This chain links TRBV7-9 with TRBJ2-1, with TRBD2 matching 13 bases. The junction had 10 bases not matched to a gene; V was cut back by 5 bases and J by 12 bases. There are 15 residues in the CDR3. Germline-derived CDR1 and CDR2 are SEHNR and FQNEAQ (reference sequence). CDR3 DNA sequence: TGTGCCAGCAGCCTTAGGACTAGCGGGAGTGGTGGGCAGTTCTTC. Amino acid sequence: CASSLRTSGSGGQFF.

This clonotype was observed a handful of times. The chain couples TRBV12-3 or TRBV12-4 to TRBJ2-5, with D hard to call. V lost 2 bases and J 5 bases, leaving 6 bases between the germline ends. The CDR3 is made up of 12 amino acids. CDR3 protein: CASSLKVETQYF. The CDR3, as DNA: TGTGCCAGCAGTTTAAAAGTGGAGACCCAGTACTTC.

This chain links TRBV7-2 with TRBJ1-2, with D unclear. The CDR3 contains 16 residues. Per germline, CDR1 SGHTA and CDR2 FQGNSA. V lost 1 base, J lost 4 bases, and 16 bases lay in between. The CDR3: CASSLVLRSTSYGYTF. CDR3 coding DNA: TGTGCCAGCAGCTTAGTTCTCAGATCCACCTCCTATGGCTACACCTTC.

The gene calls are TRBV5-1 and TRBJ2-7; D may be TRBD1 (6 bases). CDR3 length equals 15 residues. V lost 0 bases, J lost 2 bases, and 12 bases lay in between. CDR1 and CDR2 (germline): SGHRS, YFSETQ. CDR3 protein: CASSLVLDSPYEQYF. CDR3 in DNA: TGCGCCAGCAGCTTGGTTCTGGACAGCCCCTACGAGCAGTACTTC.

This chain joins TRBV20-1 and TRBJ2-6, with no clear D. Trimming pared 4 bases from V and 4 bases from J, leaving 14 bases between. This CDR3 is built from 15 residues. Germline V CDR1 and CDR2: DFQATT, SNEGSKA (reference sequence). This CDR3 is CSATGSVYGANVLTF. Here the CDR3 DNA reads TGCAGTGCTACCGGAAGTGTTTACGGGGCCAACGTCCTGACTTTC.

This clonotype was recorded many times. The chain carries TRBV7-8 and TRBJ2-3; D unresolved. Germline assignment: CDR1 SGHVS and CDR2 FQNEAQ. The CDR3 consists of 16 residues. V was trimmed by 5 bases and J by 2 bases, leaving 17 bases between them. CDR3 protein: CASSIQAIHFTDTQYF. Here the CDR3 DNA reads TGTGCCAGCAGCATTCAGGCTATCCATTTCACAGATACGCAGTATTTT.

The CDR3 is CSARTGRAYEQYF. The CDR3 region has the DNA TGCAGTGCTAGAACAGGACGGGCCTACGAGCAGTACTTC. This rearrangement joins TRBV20-1 to TRBJ2-7; TRBD1 is a possible D gene (5 bases). V was shortened by 2 bases and J by 2 bases, with 10 bases between the two germline ends. CDR1 is DFQATT and CDR2 is SNEGSKA in the germline V gene (reference sequence). The CDR3 is made up of 13 amino acids.

The chain has TRBV6-5 and TRBJ2-1; no definite D call. Germline CDR1 and CDR2: MNHEY and SVGAGI. The CDR3 has 14 residues. V gave up 2 bases and J gave up 6 bases, with 11 bases separating them. CDR3 in amino acids: CASSYVENANEQFF. The CDR3 DNA sequence: TGTGCCAGCAGTTACGTGGAGAATGCCAATGAGCAGTTCTTC.

There are a few counts of this clonotype. This rearrangement joins TRBV20-1 to TRBJ1-5, with a tentative D call TRBD1 (5 bases). Germline V gives CDR1 DFQATT, CDR2 SNEGSKA (reference sequence). With 7 bases removed from V and 4 bases from J, the gap between germline ends came to 17 bases. There are 14 residues in the CDR3. The CDR3 region is CSVMTGTGNQPQHF. The CDR3 DNA reads TGCAGTGTTATGACCGGGACTGGTAATCAGCCCCAGCATTTT.

The chain recombines TRBV7-2 with TRBJ1-2; 8 bases agree with TRBD1. CDR1 is SGHTA and CDR2 is FQGNSA in the germline V gene. The CDR3 is 13 residues long. The V segment lost 9 bases and the J segment 4 bases; nucleotides outside the gene matches: 7. The DNA for the CDR3 is TGTGCCAGTCGGGACAGGACATCCTATGGCTACACCTTC. Its protein is CASRDRTSYGYTF. The full variable domain, completed using reference TRBV7-2 and TRBJ1-2, is GAGVSQSPSNKVTEKGKDVELRCDPISGHTALYWYRQSLGQGLEFLIYFQGNSAPDKSGLPSDRFSAERTGGSVSTLTIQRTQQEDSAVYLCASRDRTSYGYTFGSGTRLTVV.

This clonotype was recorded at least ten times. In DNA, the CDR3 is TGCGCCAGCAGCCCTAGACAGGGGATGAACACTGAAGCTTTCTTT. It translates to CASSPRQGMNTEAFF. This chain uses TRBV5-1 with TRBJ1-1; TRBD1 aligns across 8 bases. The ends lost 4 bases at V and 0 bases at J; junction bases unmatched: 5. CDR1 is SGHRS, CDR2 YFSETQ, per germline. The CDR3 extends over 15 amino acids. Together with reference TRBV5-1 and TRBJ1-1, the CDR3 gives the full variable domain: KAGVTQTPRYLIKTRGQQVTLSCSPISGHRSVSWYQQTPGQGLQFLFEYFSETQRNKGNFPGRFSGRQFSNSRSEMNVSTLELGDSALYLCASSPRQGMNTEAFFGQGTRLTVV.

This clonotype came up a few times. The gene calls are TRBV5-1 and TRBJ2-7; TRBD1 or TRBD2 may be the D gene (6 bases each). This CDR3 has 17 amino acids. Germline loops: CDR1 SGHRS, CDR2 YFSETQ. The V gene lost 1 base and the J gene lost 2 bases, with 19 bases spanning the gap. CDR3 in amino acids: CASSLLRGAKEAYEQYF. CDR3 sequence (DNA): TGCGCCAGCAGCTTGCTGAGGGGGGCTAAGGAGGCCTACGAGCAGTACTTC.

This clonotype has more than one count but fewer than ten. The chain recombines TRBV6-1 with TRBJ1-1; 8 bases are shared with TRBD1. Germline loops: CDR1 MNHNS, CDR2 SASEGT. The CDR3 consists of 13 residues. V was pared by 9 bases and J by 3 bases, with 6 bases of the junction left unmatched. CDR3 DNA sequence: TGTGCCAGTTCGACAGGGGTGGACACTGAAGCTTTCTTT. Translated: CASSTGVDTEAFF.

The rearrangement links TRBV4-3 to TRBJ2-3; TRBD2 is a possible D gene (7 bases). V was clipped by 0 bases and J by 2 bases, with 12 bases between them. Germline loops: CDR1 LGHNA, CDR2 YSLEER. The CDR3 spans 16 residues. CDR3 loop: CASSQEGGVPTDTQYF. The CDR3 DNA is TGCGCCAGCAGCCAAGAAGGGGGGGTACCCACAGATACGCAGTATTTT.

The genes are TRBV7-2 and TRBJ2-7; 7 nucleotides align to TRBD2. CDR3 length equals 16 residues. V lost 2 bases and J lost 2; bases outside the gene matches: 9. Germline loops: CDR1 SGHTA, CDR2 FQGNSA. Here the CDR3 DNA reads TGTGCCAGCAGCTTATTCCTAGCGGCTGTCCCCTACGAGCAGTACTTC. This encodes CASSLFLAAVPYEQYF.

The rearrangement joins TRBV5-6 to TRBJ2-1, with D unresolved. Trimming removed 4 bases from V and 5 bases from J, with 7 bases in between. Germline CDR1 SGHDT, CDR2 YYEEEE. The length of the CDR3 is 12 residues. The CDR3, as DNA: TGTGCCAGCAGCCGCGGCCACAATGAGCAGTTCTTC. This gives the protein CASSRGHNEQFF.

This clonotype has only a few counts. This chain connects TRBV7-3 to TRBJ2-3, with 8 bases that match TRBD1. CDR1 and CDR2 from the germline V gene are SGHTA and FQGTGA. V lost 4 bases to trimming and J lost 2 bases; unmatched junction nucleotides: 5. The CDR3 spans 15 residues. CDR3 protein: CASSSQGANTDTQYF. The CDR3 bases are TGTGCCAGCAGCTCTCAGGGGGCGAACACAGATACGCAGTATTTT. Full variable domain (outside the CDR3, taken from reference TRBV7-3 and TRBJ2-3): GAGVSQTPSNKVTEKGKYVELRCDPISGHTALYWYRQSLGQGPEFLIYFQGTGAADDSGLPNDRFFAVRPEGSVSTLKIQRTERGDSAVYLCASSSQGANTDTQYFGPGTRLTVL.